In its sample, the clone carrying this T cell receptor (beta chain) ranks as medium-sized (0.01 to 0.1%). As yet, its antigen is unknown. These data are taken from a study of metastatic and nonmetastatic thyroid tumors. Study information: Repertoires from malignant and benign thyroid patients were compared across blood and tumor or nodule tissue.

None of the patients had undergone any treatment ahead of thyroid surgery. In the authors' methods: Using the CDR3 differences seen across clinicopathological groups, the authors built a distant-metastasis classifier for papillary thyroid cancer, which was meant to discriminate distant-metastatic patients. TCRdb re-clonotyped the PCR reads through MiXCR. The V and J calls were determined by TCRdb, not by the authors. The sample shows fewer than 20,000 clones, 25% to 30% of them seen only once. The germline V gene has CDR1 KGHDR and CDR2 SFDVKD. V lost 9 bases and J lost 3, with 10 bases in between. This CDR3 is 12 amino acids long. Study-level findings and limits: In both blood and tumor samples, TCR beta diversity was reported significantly higher for malignant than benign nodules.

The TCR sequence derives from a female donor with papillary thyroid cancer or a benign thyroid nodule (not recorded which). Some clones in this sample may be carry-over from other donors' samples. The sample comprised tumor tissue. The chain links TRBV24-1 to TRBJ2-5; TRBD1 might be the D (6 bases). The CDR3, as DNA: TGTGCCACCGCCAGGGGAGAAGAGACCCAGTACTTC. It translates to CATARGEETQYF.